This TCR beta chain was captured in a study of blood T cell repertoires in COVID-19. This clone came up a few times. In the authors' methods: It was from reference gene primer amplification that nucleated cell counts were estimated. Method: immunoSEQ multiplex PCR; TCRdb's copy keeps in-frame clones and lacks some. That table supplies the V and J calls and clone size; D and trimming were determined from the DNA. The sample has 130,000 or so clones, around four fifths seen once. CDR1 SEHNR and CDR2 FQNEAQ come from the germline V gene (reference sequence). V lost 5 bases, J lost 2 bases, and 9 bases lay in between. This CDR3 has 13 amino acids.

Sequencing was done on a sample of peripheral blood. The receptor was derived from a human donor in a cohort sampled during active COVID-19. J is TRBJ2-5 and V is TRBV7-9, with D perhaps matching TRBD1 (5 bases). The CDR3 sequence: CASSNRRQETQYF. The DNA for the CDR3 is TGTGCCAGCAGCAACAGGAGACAAGAGACCCAGTACTTC.